This T cell receptor (beta chain) is from a study of T cell responses to AZD1222 COVID-19 vaccine. Study-wide results and limits: At baseline, just a handful of AZD1222 recipients tested seropositive. The sample set comprised mostly white British donors with more females, and clonal diversity was possibly underestimated. Repertoires were sampled only after the peak T cell response. Targeting of unmutated variant regions was reportedly seen in nearly half of spike-specific TCRs.

Germline V gene lookup returns CDR1 MDHEN and CDR2 SYDVKM. The germline V and J ends were trimmed by 0 bases and 8 bases, with 10 bases remaining between them. There are 14 residues in the CDR3. Measured with immunoSEQ multiplex PCR; TCRdb has only the in-frame clones, and not every one. The table shows about 67,000 clones, with 84% occurring only once. Details on this clone: Its antigen is unidentified.

The sample was peripheral blood, taken on day 0 of AZD1222 vaccination. V gene TRBV28 combines with J gene TRBJ1-4; D remains ambiguous. This clonotype was obtained from an adult in good health. CDR3 in amino acids: CASSLWSSGEKLFF. CDR3 bases: TGTGCCAGCAGTTTATGGAGCAGTGGGGAAAAACTGTTTTTT.